Listed below are T cell receptor beta chains from one sample, sequenced in a study of human T cells and chemical hapten exposure. One entry per CDR3 protein, called by TCRdb with MiXCR from the RACE reads. The repertoire holds more than 80,000 distinct CDR3 sequences, with approximately 8% as singletons. The sequencing used whole blood, collected in connection with sensitization to the hapten diphenylcyclopropenone (DPC). These receptors were obtained from a woman in her twenties or thirties with alopecia areata. Some clones in this sample may be carry-over from other donors' samples. Each CDR3 is given with its conserved first and last residue. A D gene is named only where the DNA matches it firmly.

V gene: TRBV29-1; J gene: TRBJ1-2; D gene: NA; CDR3 length: 12; CDR3 protein: CSVDPGQVGYTF
V gene: TRBV12-3/TRBV12-4; J gene: TRBJ1-6; D gene: TRBD1; CDR3 length: 13; CDR3 protein: CASSPGQEFTLHF
V gene: TRBV20-1; J gene: TRBJ1-1; D gene: NA; CDR3 length: 16; CDR3 protein: CSASNGGVLMNTEAFF
V gene: TRBV5-1; J gene: TRBJ2-7; D gene: NA; CDR3 length: 17; CDR3 protein: CASRFRDGDRDSYEQYF
V gene: TRBV13; J gene: TRBJ2-5; D gene: NA; CDR3 length: 14; CDR3 protein: CASSLYQTGVTQYF
V gene: TRBV5-1; J gene: TRBJ1-5; D gene: NA; CDR3 length: 15; CDR3 protein: CASSLAPGALQPQHF
V gene: TRBV28; J gene: TRBJ1-1; D gene: NA; CDR3 length: 15; CDR3 protein: CASSPTSTVNTEAFF
V gene: TRBV27; J gene: TRBJ1-6; D gene: NA; CDR3 length: 14; CDR3 protein: CASSFGQHNSPLHF
V gene: TRBV6-4; J gene: TRBJ2-1; D gene: TRBD2; CDR3 length: 15; CDR3 protein: CASSLGGGDYNEQFF
V gene: TRBV2; J gene: TRBJ1-1; D gene: NA; CDR3 length: 16; CDR3 protein: CASTVGVLEGNTEAFF
V gene: TRBV10-3; J gene: TRBJ1-5; D gene: TRBD1; CDR3 length: 13; CDR3 protein: CAIRGQPNQPQHF
V gene: TRBV5-1; J gene: TRBJ2-3; D gene: TRBD1; CDR3 length: 15; CDR3 protein: CASSWTGPGTDTQYF
V gene: TRBV20-1; J gene: TRBJ1-4; D gene: NA; CDR3 length: 14; CDR3 protein: CSALRGADNEKLFF
V gene: TRBV5-1; J gene: TRBJ2-3; D gene: TRBD2; CDR3 length: 16; CDR3 protein: CASSWSGGASTDTQYF
V gene: TRBV10-3; J gene: TRBJ2-3; D gene: TRBD1; CDR3 length: 14; CDR3 protein: CAISESTGVDTQYF
V gene: TRBV20-1; J gene: TRBJ1-4; D gene: NA; CDR3 length: 17; CDR3 protein: CSARDLEGGSTNEKLFF
V gene: TRBV6-5; J gene: TRBJ2-3; D gene: TRBD1; CDR3 length: 14; CDR3 protein: CASSRGQGADTQYF
V gene: TRBV5-4; J gene: TRBJ1-3; D gene: NA; CDR3 length: 14; CDR3 protein: CASSSGAARNTIYF
V gene: TRBV7-6; J gene: TRBJ1-1; D gene: NA; CDR3 length: 13; CDR3 protein: CASSPYRATEAFF
V gene: TRBV5-1; J gene: TRBJ1-1; D gene: NA; CDR3 length: 16; CDR3 protein: CASSRSVTGQGTEAFF
V gene: TRBV6-1; J gene: TRBJ1-1; D gene: NA; CDR3 length: 13; CDR3 protein: CASSEGLLTEAFF
V gene: TRBV5-4; J gene: TRBJ2-4; D gene: NA; CDR3 length: 14; CDR3 protein: CASSLNREGNIQYF
V gene: TRBV5-1; J gene: TRBJ2-7; D gene: TRBD2; CDR3 length: 16; CDR3 protein: CASSLGRPGGSYEQYF
V gene: TRBV28; J gene: TRBJ2-3; D gene: NA; CDR3 length: 13; CDR3 protein: CASSSEGTDTQYF
V gene: TRBV30; J gene: TRBJ2-4; D gene: NA; CDR3 length: 15; CDR3 protein: CAWSRLARTKNIQYF
V gene: TRBV12-3/TRBV12-4; J gene: TRBJ1-6; D gene: NA; CDR3 length: 13; CDR3 protein: CASQTEYNSPLHF
V gene: TRBV7-9; J gene: TRBJ1-6; D gene: NA; CDR3 length: 14; CDR3 protein: CASRPWGEASPLHF
V gene: TRBV7-7; J gene: TRBJ2-1; D gene: NA; CDR3 length: 13; CDR3 protein: CASSCNGAGKQFF
V gene: TRBV11-2; J gene: TRBJ1-4; D gene: NA; CDR3 length: 16; CDR3 protein: CASSLGGADGNAKLFF
V gene: TRBV5-1; J gene: TRBJ2-3; D gene: NA; CDR3 length: 15; CDR3 protein: CASSLNGATKDTQYF
V gene: TRBV5-1; J gene: TRBJ2-5; D gene: TRBD1; CDR3 length: 12; CDR3 protein: CASSWDSETQYF